The entry that follows covers one T cell receptor (beta chain) sequence. Its antigen is not known. The CDR3 extends over 17 amino acids. V was cut by 0 bases and J by 6 bases, with 21 bases left in between. Germline V gene lookup returns CDR1 WSHSY and CDR2 SAAADI. The data are from a study of beta chain features in type 1 diabetes. Study as a whole: The samples had 85 million to 130 million sorted cells examined in all.

Of the isolated RNA, all was reverse transcribed, and so the sequenced material was expressed TCRB transcripts. Read counts averaged around 4 million for samples of naive, central memory and regulatory T cells. Produced via immunoSEQ multiplex PCR; TCRdb's table is partial and in-frame only. The sample has around 250,000 clones, roughly 30% seen once. Study results and caveats: Cells expressing TCR highly could be over-represented by cDNA sequencing. A closer apparent resemblance between naive, central memory and Treg TCRB repertoires was seen in patients than in healthy donors.

Sequenced input: central memory CD4+ T cells from blood. The gene calls are TRBV10-2 and TRBJ2-7; a possible D gene is TRBD2 (5 bases). The receptor was isolated from a man younger than 40 in good health. The CDR3 loop reads CASSESPYKRPEGEQYF. DNA of the CDR3: TGCGCCAGCAGTGAGTCCCCATACAAGCGTCCAGAGGGCGAGCAGTACTTC.